The 12 T cell receptor beta chains below all came from one sample that was sequenced in a study of a mutant IDH1 vaccine in newly diagnosed glioma. Time point meaning: baseline, week 1 (first vaccination visit). Treatment specified: pre-vaccination baseline after standard-of-care therapy. TCRdb's table, derived via immunoSEQ multiplex PCR, lists solely in-frame clones and lacks some. The sample lists some 87,000 clones; roughly 75% were seen once. The input for sequencing was PBMCs, taken from a glioma patient treated with radiotherapy, temozolomide or both. These receptors were taken from a man aged 35 to 55 with glioma.

A few counts support this clone. The same CDR3 can be traced to other DNA sequences in this sample. This chain connects TRBV6-5 to TRBJ2-5; 11 bases line up with TRBD2. The V and J ends lost 5 bases and 1 base, in that order; junction bases with no gene match: 3. The CDR3 spans 15 residues. Germline V lookup: CDR1 MNHEY, CDR2 SVGAGI. CDR3 nucleotide sequence: TGTGCCAGCAGTCCGACTAGCGGGACCCAAGAGACCCAGTACTTC. It specifies CASSPTSGTQETQYF.

The V and J genes are TRBV7-9 and TRBJ2-7; D is undetermined. The germline CDR1 and CDR2 sequences are SEHNR and FQNEAQ (reference sequence). The CDR3 runs 12 residues. Trimming stripped 4 bases from V and 3 bases from J, with 7 bases between. CDR3 coding DNA: TGTGCCAGCAGCTCGAGAGGCTACGAGCAGTACTTC. Translation: CASSSRGYEQYF.

This clone was observed a single time. The chain couples TRBV7-2 to TRBJ2-3; TRBD2 might be the D (7 bases). This CDR3 comprises 15 residues. CDR1 is SGHTA, CDR2 FQGNSA, per germline. Trimming took off 5 bases at V and 9 bases at J, with 21 bases between the two ends. In DNA form, the CDR3 reads TGTGCCAGCAGCCTAGGGGGAGGGGCCCTAGAGACGCAGTATTTT. The encoded protein is CASSLGGGALETQYF.

This clone was counted only a few times. This chain uses TRBV11-2 with TRBJ1-2; D may be TRBD1 (5 bases). The germline V gene encodes CDR1 SGHAT and CDR2 FQNNGV. Trimming took off 1 base at V and 7 bases at J, with 19 bases between the two ends. This CDR3 is 16 amino acids long. This CDR3 is CASSLGTLEGSGGYTF. CDR3 DNA: TGTGCCAGCAGCTTAGGTACACTGGAGGGGAGTGGTGGCTACACCTTC.

The rearrangement uses TRBV20-1 and TRBJ2-7; no clear D. Between the trimmed V and J ends, which lost 6 bases and 2 bases, there was a span of 8 bases. The CDR3 sequence is 11 residues long. Germline assignment: CDR1 DFQATT and CDR2 SNEGSKA (reference sequence). In DNA form, the CDR3 reads TGCAGTGCAAACGGTCCCTACGAGCAGTACTTC. Protein: CSANGPYEQYF.

This chain joins TRBV6-1 and TRBJ1-6, with 7 bases identical to TRBD1. The germline gives CDR1 MNHNS, CDR2 SASEGT. V shed 9 bases, J shed 7 bases, and the junction held 6 bases outside the gene matches. This CDR3 region has 13 residues. CDR3 DNA: TGTGCCAGTTCCGGGACAGCCAATTCACCCCTCCACTTT. This gives the protein CASSGTANSPLHF.

This chain connects TRBV18 to TRBJ2-3; TRBD2 agrees at 9 bases. Germline V lookup: CDR1 KGHSH, CDR2 LQKENI. The junction had 5 bases not matched to a gene; V was cut back by 0 bases and J by 4 bases. This CDR3 is built from 16 residues. This CDR3 reads CASSPPTLAGSDTQYF. The CDR3 DNA follows: TGTGCCAGCTCACCACCGACCCTAGCGGGGTCAGATACGCAGTATTTT.

This chain joins TRBV10-3 and TRBJ2-2; D not certain. The CDR3 totals 16 residues. The V gene lost 0 bases and the J gene lost 0 bases, with 8 bases spanning the gap. Germline V gene data show CDR1 as ENHRY and CDR2 as SYGVKD. The CDR3 loop reads CAISESGKPNTGELFF. The CDR3 DNA sequence: TGTGCCATCAGTGAGTCAGGCAAGCCGAACACCGGGGAGCTGTTTTTT.

The table lists this clone with a count of one. The J gene is TRBJ2-3, the V gene TRBV27, with TRBD1 identical over 8 bases. CDR1 MNHEY and CDR2 SMNVEV come from the germline V gene (reference sequence). The trim removed 1 base at V and 2 bases at J, leaving 5 bases unmatched. CDR3 length equals 16 residues. In DNA form, the CDR3 reads TGTGCCAGCAGTTTATTGGGACAGGTGGCCACAGATACGCAGTATTTT. Amino acids: CASSLLGQVATDTQYF.

The J gene is TRBJ2-7, the V gene TRBV27, with D maybe TRBD1 (5 bases). V lost 4 bases, J lost 2 bases, and 12 bases lay in between. The germline V gene has CDR1 MNHEY and CDR2 SMNVEV (reference sequence). The CDR3 length is 14 residues. The CDR3 spells CASSSSRGPYEQYF. The CDR3 DNA reads TGTGCCAGCAGTTCCTCTAGGGGCCCCTACGAGCAGTACTTC.

This chain uses TRBV5-4 with TRBJ2-7, with 9 bases fitting TRBD1. The CDR3 is 15 amino acids. V gave up 3 bases and J gave up 5 bases; unmatched junction bases: 9. Per the germline V gene, CDR1 is SGHNT and CDR2 is YYREEE (reference sequence). This chain's CDR3 is CASSSPDRGGNEQYF. The CDR3 nucleotides are TGTGCCAGCAGCTCACCGGACAGGGGAGGGAACGAGCAGTACTTC.

V usage is TRBV30 and J usage is TRBJ1-5, with 9 bases lining up with TRBD1. Trimming cost V 0 bases and J 0 bases; bases outside gene matches: 0. The CDR3 is 15 amino acids. Germline CDR1 and CDR2: GTSNPN and SVGIG (reference sequence). For the CDR3, the DNA is TGTGCCTGGAGTGTACAGGGGGCTAGCAATCAGCCCCAGCATTTT. Its translation is CAWSVQGASNQPQHF.